The 25 T cell receptor beta chains below come from one sample, sequenced in a study of Graves' ophthalmopathy and Graves' hyperthyroidism. The study amplified TCR beta CDR3 regions using RNA transcripts. The library came from an HTBI-primed first-round RT-PCR and a second-round multiplex PCR. Using its own MiXCR run on the multiplex PCR reads, TCRdb lists one record per CDR3 protein. The profile shows about 700,000 distinct CDR3 sequences, about two fifths of them singletons. Sequenced material: peripheral blood. These TCRs come from an adult man with Graves' ophthalmopathy.

In this sample, this clonotype turned up many times. The chain combines TRBV19 with TRBJ1-2, with D unclear. Germline assignment: CDR1 LNHDA and CDR2 SQIVND (reference sequence). V was pared by 5 bases and J by 8 bases, with 21 bases between. The CDR3 sequence is 15 residues long. The CDR3 bases are TGTGCCAGTAGTTCTGTTGGGGTGTCGGCGGTCGGCTACACCTTC. It yields the protein CASSSVGVSAVGYTF.

The chain links TRBV10-3 to TRBJ1-5; D remains unclear. The CDR3 has 10 residues. CDR1 ENHRY and CDR2 SYGVKD come from the germline V gene. V gave up 10 bases and J gave up 9 bases, with 10 bases separating them. CDR3 protein: CATSGGPQHF. CDR3 DNA sequence: TGTGCCACCTCGGGAGGGCCCCAGCATTTT.

This clonotype appeared once. The J gene is TRBJ1-3, the V gene TRBV9, with D perhaps matching TRBD1 (5 bases). From germline, CDR1 is SGDLS and CDR2 YYNGEE. Trimming shortened V by 5 bases and J by 0 bases, and 12 bases separated the two germline ends. The length of the CDR3 is 15 residues. The CDR3 region is CASRDGANSGNTIYF. The CDR3, as DNA: TGTGCCAGCAGAGATGGGGCCAACTCTGGAAACACCATATATTTT.

The chain combines TRBV12-3 or TRBV12-4 with TRBJ2-5, with TRBD2 identical over 8 bases. The CDR3 has 14 amino acids. Trimming removed 7 bases from V and 3 bases from J; junction bases left unmatched: 7. CDR3: CASTQSSGEETQYF. As DNA, the CDR3 is TGTGCCAGCACCCAGAGTAGCGGGGAAGAGACCCAGTACTTC.

This clonotype was detected ten times or more. This sequence joins TRBV25-1 and TRBJ2-7; weak D call: TRBD1 (6 bases). This CDR3 comprises 14 residues. Trimming removed 3 bases at V and 7 bases at J, with 16 bases between. The germline V gene encodes CDR1 MGHDK and CDR2 SYGVNS. The CDR3, as DNA: TGTGCCAGCAGTGAGCCGGGCAGGGGTTGGGAGCAGTACTTC. Translating gives CASSEPGRGWEQYF.

This sequence joins TRBV7-9 and TRBJ1-3; 7 bases are a match to TRBD1. The CDR3 is made up of 15 amino acids. The germline V gene has CDR1 SEHNR and CDR2 FQNEAQ (reference sequence). J lost 5 bases, V lost 4 bases, and 8 bases had no gene match. The CDR3 reads CASSSGDSRRNTIYF. The CDR3 region has the DNA TGTGCCAGCAGCTCAGGGGACAGTAGAAGAAACACCATATATTTT.

Here the CDR3 reads CASSIGGASPLHF. The CDR3 DNA sequence: TGTGCCAGTAGTATCGGGGGGGCTTCACCCCTCCACTTT. This chain links TRBV19 with TRBJ1-6; a possible D gene is TRBD1 (6 bases). Trimming pared 3 bases from V and 9 bases from J, leaving 9 bases between. The germline V gene has CDR1 LNHDA and CDR2 SQIVND (reference sequence). The CDR3 sequence is 13 residues long.

Regarding this clonotype: Without the conserved terminal phenylalanine or tryptophan, this CDR3 likely stems from a read error. The DNA is omitted, as the CDR3 cannot be located on it reliably, and the CDR3 follows TCRdb's listing. CDR3 sequence: CASSLPWTGG. This chain uses TRBV7-2 with TRBJ1-2; no DNA check was done on the table's D call, TRBD1. Per the germline V gene, CDR1 is SGHTA and CDR2 is FQGNSA. A total of 10 residues make up the CDR3, ends included.

This clonotype turned up a few times. The V call is TRBV6-5, the J call TRBJ2-2; D not resolved. The CDR3 is 15 amino acids. V was trimmed by 0 bases and J by 6 bases, leaving 11 bases between them. The germline CDR1 and CDR2 sequences are MNHEY and SVGAGI. The CDR3 nucleotides are TGTGCCAGCAGTTACTCCGCGTGGGGTGCCGGGGAGCTGTTTTTT. It encodes CASSYSAWGAGELFF.

The V call is TRBV12-3 or TRBV12-4, the J call TRBJ2-5, with 12 positions matching TRBD1. The CDR3 extends over 15 amino acids. Germline trimming cut 6 bases from V and 7 bases from J; bases unmatched to any gene: 9. CDR3 DNA sequence: TGTGCCAGCAGGGGACAGGGGGCCCCGGCGGGGACCCAGTACTTC. Translated: CASRGQGAPAGTQYF.

A word on this clonotype: A junction end diverges from the germline sequence, so it may reflect a read error. This sequence joins TRBV7-3 and TRBJ1-3; perhaps TRBD1 as D (5 bases). The CDR3 loop spans 16 amino acids. Per germline, CDR1 SGHTA and CDR2 FQGTGA. The CDR3 sequence is CAGSQGRVEYGYTIYF. CDR3 in DNA: TGTGCCGGCAGCCAAGGCAGGGTCGAATATGGCTACACCATATATTTT.

This clonotype was seen repeatedly, ten times or more. This sequence may be a read error, since a much larger clone differs from it by one base. The chain recombines TRBV2 with TRBJ2-7; 15 bases map to TRBD2. With 6 bases clipped from V and 7 bases from J, the junction kept 10 bases outside the gene matches. Germline V gene data show CDR1 as SNHLY and CDR2 as FYNNEI. The CDR3 is 16 residues long. The CDR3 spells CASRRTSGRALNEQYF. The CDR3, as DNA: TGTGCCAGCAGGCGGACTAGCGGGAGGGCCTTGAATGAGCAGTACTTC.

As concerns this clonotype: Its ends do not fully match the called genes, so a read error is possible. This chain uses TRBV25-1 with TRBJ1-5; 9 bases match TRBD1. Germline V gene data show CDR1 as MGHDK and CDR2 as SYGVNS. This CDR3 comprises 12 residues. The DNA of the CDR3 is TGTACCAGGGACAGGGTTGATCAGCCCCAGCATTTT. Its protein is CTRDRVDQPQHF.

This clonotype has more than one count but fewer than ten. J is TRBJ1-1 and V is TRBV3-1; no definite D call. Germline lookup yields CDR1 LGHDT and CDR2 YNNKEL (reference sequence). This CDR3 spans 12 amino acids. V dropped 4 bases and J dropped 6 bases, with 9 bases sitting between them. CDR3 region: CASSRGLAEAFF. CDR3 DNA sequence: TGTGCCAGCAGCCGTGGGTTAGCTGAAGCTTTCTTT.

About this clonotype: A read error may account for a junction end that differs from germline. The chain carries TRBV4-3 and TRBJ1-2, with a tentative D call TRBD1 (6 bases). Germline V gene lookup returns CDR1 LGHNA and CDR2 YSLEER. This CDR3 spans 14 amino acids. The chain's CDR3 is CASRTQGGNYGHTF. The CDR3 DNA reads TGCGCCAGCAGAACGCAAGGGGGAAACTATGGCCACACCTTC.

The chain recombines TRBV10-3 with TRBJ2-7; D not certain. CDR1 is ENHRY and CDR2 is SYGVKD in the germline V gene. CDR3 length: 16 residues. V was clipped by 8 bases and J by 3 bases, with 23 bases between them. CDR3 residues: CAICASSDLSHYEQYF. The CDR3 DNA sequence: TGTGCCATCTGTGCCAGTTCTGATTTGTCCCACTACGAGCAGTACTTC.

In this sample, this clonotype turned up many times. The CDR3 protein is CATGQWGGEQYF. The CDR3 region has the DNA TGTGCCACAGGACAGTGGGGCGGCGAGCAGTACTTC. The V gene is TRBV13, the J gene TRBJ2-7, with D perhaps TRBD1 (6 bases). Between the trimmed V and J ends, which lost 10 bases and 6 bases, there was a span of 16 bases. Germline-derived CDR1 and CDR2 are PRHDT and FYEKMQ (reference sequence). The CDR3 length is 12 residues.

The rearrangement links TRBV24-1 to TRBJ2-2, with D possibly TRBD1 on 6 matching bases. Germline V gene lookup returns CDR1 KGHDR and CDR2 SFDVKD. The V gene lost 4 bases and the J gene lost 11 bases, with 19 bases spanning the gap. The CDR3 runs 15 residues. The CDR3 DNA follows: TGTGCCACCAGTGACCGGACAGCAAAGTCGGGCGAGCTGTTTTTT. Residues: CATSDRTAKSGELFF.

The V gene is TRBV4-2, the J gene TRBJ2-5; 7 bases are shared with TRBD2. Germline-derived CDR1 and CDR2 are LGHNA and YNFKEQ. There are 15 residues in the CDR3. The trim removed 4 bases at V and 9 bases at J, leaving 14 bases unmatched. CDR3 residues: CASSPDGAGVASQYF. The CDR3 nucleotides read TGTGCCAGCAGCCCAGATGGTGCGGGAGTTGCTTCCCAGTACTTC.

The sample holds many counts of this clonotype. The V call is TRBV12-3 or TRBV12-4, the J call TRBJ1-3; the D gene is possibly TRBD1 (6 bases). The CDR3 is 14 amino acids. With 3 bases removed from V and 4 bases from J, the gap between germline ends came to 10 bases. The CDR3 spells CASSFTGTGNTIYF. Written as DNA, the CDR3 is TGTGCCAGCAGTTTCACTGGGACAGGAAACACCATATATTTT.

This clonotype was detected ten times or more. The gene calls are TRBV7-2 and TRBJ2-7, with 15 bases fitting TRBD2. The CDR3 contains 16 residues. V shed 4 bases and J 5 bases; nucleotides not matched to a gene: 6. CDR1 and CDR2 from the germline V gene are SGHTA and FQGNSA. The CDR3 sequence: CASSWAGTSGGNEQYF. CDR3 nucleotide sequence: TGTGCCAGCAGCTGGGCCGGGACTAGCGGGGGGAACGAGCAGTACTTC.

This chain joins TRBV15 and TRBJ2-5; 14 nucleotides match TRBD2. Losses at the gene ends were 5 bases for V and 3 bases for J; bases not matched to a gene: 8. The germline CDR1 and CDR2 sequences are LNHNV and YYDKDF (reference sequence). This CDR3 is built from 17 residues. The CDR3 coding sequence is TGTGCCACCAGCCCTCGGACTAGCGGGGGGCCGGAAGAGACCCAGTACTTC. Translated, it gives CATSPRTSGGPEETQYF.

This clonotype appeared many times. This sequence joins TRBV2 and TRBJ1-4; 9 nucleotides line up with TRBD1. Trimming cost V 0 bases and J 7 bases; bases outside gene matches: 6. This CDR3 has 16 residues. Germline V gene data show CDR1 as SNHLY and CDR2 as FYNNEI. This CDR3 is CASSEARRQGGEKLFF. CDR3 DNA: TGTGCCAGCAGTGAAGCGAGGAGACAGGGGGGTGAAAAACTGTTTTTT.

The V and J genes are TRBV20-1 and TRBJ1-3; 7 bases line up with TRBD1. The junction had 11 bases not matched to a gene; V was cut back by 0 bases and J by 3 bases. The germline CDR1 and CDR2 sequences are DFQATT and SNEGSKA (reference sequence). The length of the CDR3 is 17 residues. The CDR3 loop is CSARDNGQGDGGNTIYF. Here the CDR3 DNA reads TGCAGTGCTAGAGATAACGGCCAGGGGGACGGTGGAAACACCATATATTTT.

This clonotype was observed many times. The chain carries TRBV11-1 and TRBJ1-2, with unresolved D. Trimming left V 6 bases short and J 5 bases short, with 22 bases between. The CDR3 is 16 residues long. CDR1 and CDR2 from the germline V gene are SGHAT and FQDESV (reference sequence). CDR3 region: CASSPDDGRSLYGYTF. The CDR3 coding sequence is TGTGCCAGCAGTCCTGACGACGGGCGTTCCCTTTATGGCTACACCTTC.